This entry concerns a single TCR beta chain. TCRdb re-analysed the 5' RACE reads in MiXCR, keeping a single row per CDR3 protein. Of around 590,000 distinct CDR3 sequences in the sample, 9% to 15% are singletons; the top ten hold about 15%. The V gene end was trimmed by 6 bases and the J gene end by 5 bases; junction bases not matched to a gene: 7. Germline CDR1 and CDR2: MNHNS and SASEGT. The CDR3 loop spans 13 amino acids. The data were taken from a study of T cells after yellow fever vaccination. Study background: It was SMART-Seq v4 Ultra Low Input that prepared the fractions with low cell numbers.

The rearrangement joins TRBV6-1 to TRBJ2-7; TRBD1 agrees at 7 bases. This receptor was obtained from a man aged 30-40 years who received the YFV17D yellow fever vaccine. The specimen comprised PBMCs, sampled on the day of the yellow fever booster vaccination. The CDR3 sequence: CASRETGIDEQYF. Written as DNA, the CDR3 is TGTGCCAGCAGGGAGACAGGGATCGACGAGCAGTACTTC.